Detailed here is one TCR beta chain. Antigen unknown. V shed 6 bases and J shed 4 bases, with 13 bases lying between them. CDR3 length: 14 residues. Through a sample-barcoded 5' primer and a J-beta primer mix, a second PCR was run for roughly 6 to 11 cycles. TCRdb redid the calling of the 5' RACE reads with MiXCR, one entry per CDR3 protein. The table has about 570,000 distinct CDR3 sequences, 25% to 30% seen once. These data originate in a study of blood T cells in healthy people across ages. Study-wide points: Estimated diversity, derived from one million T cells, was regarded as an underestimate.

The V gene is TRBV12-3 or TRBV12-4, the J gene TRBJ1-3, with a tentative D call TRBD1 (6 bases). The sample comprised blood. The sequence was obtained from a woman in her 70s in good health. The CDR3 protein is CASRTQGRGNTIYF. CDR3 coding DNA: TGTGCCAGCAGGACACAGGGAAGAGGAAACACCATATATTTT.